The source of this T cell receptor beta chain is a study of blood T cell repertoires in COVID-19. On the study more broadly: COVID-19 samples from acute and convalescent phases originated in the United States, Italy and Spain.

All recovered Cohort 3 donors got two negative PCRs, got clearance, or saw symptom resolution. Germline CDR1 is SGHRS and CDR2 is YFSETQ. The length of the CDR3 is 14 residues. The V and J ends lost 1 base and 4 bases respectively, with 11 bases between them. Per the original data handling: Estimated nucleated cell counts came from reference gene primer amplification. Profiled with immunoSEQ multiplex PCR; TCRdb holds only in-frame clones, not every one. The DNA gave D and trimming, while V, J and clone size come from that table. The sample has about 460,000 clones, 80% to 90% seen once; the top ten hold 6.5% to 8.5%.

Sequencing used PBMCs or T cells enriched from blood (not recorded which). The sequence was collected from a woman between 55 and 75 years old who had recovered from COVID-19. This chain connects TRBV5-1 to TRBJ1-1, with D unclear. Written as DNA, the CDR3 is TGCGCCAGCAGCTTGTTCGGGGTTTTCACTGAAGCTTTCTTT. Translating it yields CASSLFGVFTEAFF.